Given below is one T cell receptor beta chain in context. The antigen is not known. The data stem from a study of T cell responses to AZD1222 COVID-19 vaccine. General observations from the study: Mostly white British, mostly female donors; authors suggested clonal diversity may be underestimated. After the peak T cell response, and only then, were repertoires sampled. Baseline serostatus was positive in only a handful of AZD1222 recipients.

CDR3 size: 16 residues. V was clipped by 6 bases and J by 3 bases; unmatched bases: 8. In germline, CDR1 is MDHEN, CDR2 SYDVKM. This table comes from immunoSEQ multiplex PCR, and its TCRdb copy is limited to in-frame clones, with some not included. Here the sample spans roughly 81,000 clones, over 80% being singletons. The origin of this receptor is an adult in good health. Specimen: peripheral blood, collected on day 0 of AZD1222 vaccination. The rearrangement links TRBV28 to TRBJ1-4; 9 nucleotides match TRBD1. The CDR3 reads CASRHDRGFANEKLFF. The CDR3 bases are TGTGCCAGCAGGCATGACAGGGGGTTTGCTAATGAAAAACTGTTTTTT.